This passage covers 28 T cell receptor beta chains from one sample sequenced in a study of cytomegalovirus exposure and HLA in healthy donors. PCR was performed using 60 Vbeta and 13 Jbeta primers. The method was immunoSEQ multiplex PCR; TCRdb's version includes in-frame clones alone and lacks a portion of them. The repertoire consists of roughly 80,000 clones, with around 60% occurring once and the leading ten covering 4.4%. The specimen was PBMCs. Source of these receptors: a male donor in good health and CMV-seropositive.

The chain carries TRBV7-9 and TRBJ2-7; 7 positions match TRBD2. J gave up 7 bases and V 5 bases, and 8 bases lay outside the gene matches. The CDR3 covers 13 residues. CDR1 SEHNR and CDR2 FQNEAQ come from the germline V gene (reference sequence). CDR3 DNA sequence: TGTGCCAGCAGCCCTGGACTAGGGACGGAGCAGTACTTC. It yields the protein CASSPGLGTEQYF. The full variable domain, rest sourced from reference TRBV7-9 and TRBJ2-7, is DTGVSQNPRHKITKRGQNVTFRCDPISEHNRLYWYRQTLGQGPEFLTYFQNEAQLEKSRLLSDRFSAERPKGSFSTLEIQRTEQGDSAMYLCASSPGLGTEQYFGPGTRLTVT.

This chain links TRBV5-1 with TRBJ1-3, with D hard to call. The CDR3 extends over 12 amino acids. Trimming removed 4 bases at V and 2 bases at J, with 4 bases between. Germline CDR1 and CDR2: SGHRS and YFSETQ. The CDR3: CASSPAGNTIYF. Here the CDR3 DNA reads TGCGCCAGCAGCCCGGCTGGAAACACCATATATTTT. The full variable domain, rest sourced from reference TRBV5-1 and TRBJ1-3, is KAGVTQTPRYLIKTRGQQVTLSCSPISGHRSVSWYQQTPGQGLQFLFEYFSETQRNKGNFPGRFSGRQFSNSRSEMNVSTLELGDSALYLCASSPAGNTIYFGEGSWLTVV.

V is TRBV4-3 and J is TRBJ2-1; possibly TRBD2 for D (5 bases). The CDR3 covers 14 residues. The germline gives CDR1 LGHNA, CDR2 YSLEER. V was trimmed by 1 base and J by 8 bases, leaving 12 bases between them. In DNA, the CDR3 is TGCGCCAGCAGCCAAGGGCCGGGGATCGATGAGCAGTTCTTC. Translating it yields CASSQGPGIDEQFF.

The V gene is TRBV5-1, the J gene TRBJ2-7; D remains unclear. CDR1 is SGHRS and CDR2 is YFSETQ in the germline V gene. The CDR3 consists of 12 residues. Between the trimmed V and J ends, which lost 3 bases and 0 bases, there was a span of 4 bases. The CDR3 spells CASSSSSYEQYF. For the CDR3, the DNA is TGCGCCAGCAGCTCTAGCTCCTACGAGCAGTACTTC.

This chain uses TRBV6-5 with TRBJ1-1; possibly TRBD1 for D (6 bases). This CDR3 is 15 amino acids long. Germline V lookup: CDR1 MNHEY, CDR2 SVGAGI. The germline V and J ends were trimmed by 7 bases and 2 bases, with 17 bases remaining between them. The CDR3 sequence is CASISTGVLNTEAFF. The CDR3 DNA reads as TGTGCCAGCATTTCGACAGGAGTCTTAAACACTGAAGCTTTCTTT.

The chain combines TRBV6-5 with TRBJ2-7; tentative D call: TRBD2 (6 bases). Germline-derived CDR1 and CDR2 are MNHEY and SVGAGI. The CDR3 is made up of 13 amino acids. V lost 4 bases and J lost 1, with 8 bases in between. The CDR3: CASSSRESYEQYF. For the CDR3, the DNA is TGTGCCAGCAGTTCGCGGGAATCCTACGAGCAGTACTTC.

V gene TRBV29-1 combines with J gene TRBJ2-3; TRBD2 matches at 9 bases. Trimming took 7 bases from V and 6 from J; bases not matched to a gene: 11. The CDR3 totals 14 residues. Germline CDR1 SQVTM, CDR2 ANQGSEA. CDR3 in amino acids: CSAAKAGGQDTQYF. CDR3 sequence (DNA): TGCAGCGCCGCCAAGGCGGGGGGGCAGGATACGCAGTATTTT.

The chain joins TRBV10-1 to TRBJ2-7; D unresolved. V was pared by 0 bases and J by 7 bases, with 7 bases between. Germline V gene data show CDR1 as WNHNN and CDR2 as SYGVQD (reference sequence). The CDR3 sequence is 12 residues long. The CDR3: CASSESRVEQYF. CDR3 nucleotides: TGCGCCAGCAGTGAGTCGAGAGTTGAGCAGTACTTC.

The chain recombines TRBV6-6 with TRBJ1-5, with D perhaps TRBD1 (5 bases). Deletions cut 2 bases from V and 7 bases from J, with 15 bases between. The germline V gene has CDR1 MNHNY and CDR2 SVGAGI (reference sequence). There are 15 residues in the CDR3. Here the CDR3 DNA reads TGTGCCAGCAGTTACGGGGGAGGGGAGAGGCAGCCCCAGCATTTT. Translating it yields CASSYGGGERQPQHF.

Only a few counts were recorded for this clone. The V and J genes are TRBV5-1 and TRBJ2-5, with 10 bases fitting TRBD1. The J segment lost 4 bases and the V segment lost 5 bases, leaving 11 bases of the junction unmatched. The CDR3 extends over 16 amino acids. Per the germline V gene, CDR1 is SGHRS and CDR2 is YFSETQ. The chain's CDR3 is CASSPRQGARGETQYF. In nucleotides, the CDR3 is TGCGCCAGCAGTCCACGACAGGGGGCGAGGGGAGAGACCCAGTACTTC.

For this clone: The identical CDR3 is also encoded by other nucleotide sequences in the sample. The chain joins TRBV7-6 to TRBJ2-3; 13 bases align to TRBD2. CDR1 SGHVS and CDR2 FNYEAQ come from the germline V gene. The J segment lost 4 bases and the V segment lost 6 bases, leaving 4 bases of the junction unmatched. The CDR3 is 15 residues long. DNA of the CDR3: TGTGCCAGCAGTCTCGGACTAGCGGGAGCAGATACGCAGTATTTT. This codes for CASSLGLAGADTQYF.

This chain joins TRBV30 and TRBJ2-7, with a possible D match to TRBD2 (6 bases). Per germline, CDR1 GTSNPN and CDR2 SVGIG (reference sequence). V gave up 2 bases and J gave up 0 bases, with 20 bases separating them. The CDR3 has 17 amino acids. CDR3 in amino acids: CAWSWGGNQGSSYEQYF. The CDR3 DNA reads as TGTGCCTGGAGTTGGGGAGGTAATCAAGGAAGCTCCTACGAGCAGTACTTC.

This clone came up a few times. The V and J genes are TRBV21-1 and TRBJ2-7; the table's D call, TRBD2, has no DNA check behind it. TRBV21-1 is a pseudogene. The CDR3 has 16 amino acids. DNA for the CDR3: TGTGCCAGCAGCAAAGTGCTTGGTAGCTGGTCCTACGAGCAGTACTTC. This codes for CASSKVLGSWSYEQYF.

The chain couples TRBV28 to TRBJ2-1, with D possibly TRBD1 on 6 matching bases. Trimming shortened V by 1 base and J by 5 bases, and 15 bases separated the two germline ends. This CDR3 is 16 amino acids long. CDR1 is MDHEN and CDR2 is SYDVKM in the germline V gene. The CDR3 DNA reads as TGTGCCAGCAGTTTATTTAGCCGAGGGGGTAACAATGAGCAGTTCTTC. This encodes CASSLFSRGGNNEQFF.

The chain joins TRBV5-4 to TRBJ1-4, with a tentative D call TRBD1 (5 bases). CDR1 and CDR2 from the germline V gene are SGHNT and YYREEE (reference sequence). This CDR3 has 16 amino acids. V was pared by 3 bases and J by 8 bases, with 20 bases between. The DNA of the CDR3 is TGTGCCAGCAGCTCCGGGGGGGGAGTGGGTCTCGAAAAACTGTTTTTT. The encoded protein is CASSSGGGVGLEKLFF.

This CDR3 reads CARGDRSGEQFF. CDR3 coding DNA: TGTGCCAGGGGTGACAGGTCAGGTGAGCAGTTCTTC. This sequence joins TRBV5-4 and TRBJ2-1, with D perhaps TRBD1 (6 bases). Looked up from germline, CDR1 is SGHNT and CDR2 is YYREEE (reference sequence). The ends were cut back, 8 bases at V and 9 bases at J, with 15 bases in the middle. CDR3 length: 12 amino acids.

This clone has more than one count but fewer than ten. This chain links TRBV30 with TRBJ2-7, with D unresolved. The length of the CDR3 is 12 residues. V shed 2 bases and J shed 3 bases, with 8 bases lying between them. Germline V gene data show CDR1 as GTSNPN and CDR2 as SVGIG (reference sequence). The CDR3 DNA reads as TGTGCCTGGAGTCCCTCGGGCTACGAGCAGTACTTC. Amino acids: CAWSPSGYEQYF.

This clone came up a few times. The gene calls are TRBV15 and TRBJ1-1; D possibly corresponds to TRBD1 (6 bases). CDR3 size: 14 residues. Trimming cost V 5 bases and J 6 bases, with 16 bases left between them. Germline CDR1 is LNHNV and CDR2 is YYDKDF (reference sequence). CDR3 DNA: TGTGCCACCAGCCACAGTAGGGGGAGGGCTGAAGCTTTCTTT. Its protein product is CATSHSRGRAEAFF.

V and J are TRBV28 and TRBJ2-7; 7 bases fit TRBD1. The CDR3 extends over 17 amino acids. Germline V CDR1 and CDR2: MDHEN, SYDVKM. Unmatched junction bases numbered 13, after V lost 4 bases and J lost 1 base. The CDR3 reads CASSSAPGQSFSYEQYF. The CDR3 DNA follows: TGTGCCAGCAGTTCGGCACCGGGACAGTCCTTTTCCTACGAGCAGTACTTC.

The chain joins TRBV5-1 to TRBJ2-2, with TRBD1 matching over 9 bases. Germline loops: CDR1 SGHRS, CDR2 YFSETQ. V shed 3 bases, J shed 9 bases, and the junction held 3 bases outside the gene matches. The CDR3 contains 13 residues. The CDR3 sequence is CASSWDRARELFF. The CDR3 nucleotides read TGCGCCAGCAGCTGGGACAGGGCGAGGGAGCTGTTTTTT.

The CDR3, as DNA: TGTGCCAGCAGCTTTATCACAGATACGCAGTATTTT. It translates to CASSFITDTQYF. V usage is TRBV7-6 and J usage is TRBJ2-3; no clear D. The CDR3 consists of 12 residues. Trimming took off 3 bases at V and 2 bases at J, with 3 bases between the two ends. Germline-derived CDR1 and CDR2 are SGHVS and FNYEAQ.

The chain uses TRBV6-1 and TRBJ1-5; D is perhaps TRBD1 (6 bases). V was shortened by 7 bases and J by 4 bases, with 17 bases between the two germline ends. The CDR3 length is 15 residues. Germline V lookup: CDR1 MNHNS, CDR2 SASEGT. The CDR3 DNA sequence: TGTGCCAGCATGACCCTCTACAGGGAGAATCAGCCCCAGCATTTT. It translates to CASMTLYRENQPQHF.

This clone came up a few times. The chain couples TRBV28 to TRBJ2-3; TRBD2 is a possible D gene (5 bases). The germline CDR1 and CDR2 sequences are MDHEN and SYDVKM. The CDR3 consists of 15 residues. Deletions cut 2 bases from V and 1 base from J, with 10 bases between. For the CDR3, the DNA is TGTGCCAGCAGTTTAACAGCGCGGGGCACAGATACGCAGTATTTT. The encoded protein is CASSLTARGTDTQYF.

V gene TRBV29-1 combines with J gene TRBJ2-1; possible D gene TRBD2, 6 bases. The length of the CDR3 is 15 residues. Germline CDR1 and CDR2: SQVTM and ANQGSEA. The V end was cut by 3 bases, the J end by 6 bases, with 18 bases between. Here the CDR3 DNA reads TGCAGCGTTGAGTGGGGGGACTCTCCGGCCAATGAGCAGTTCTTC. Translated, it gives CSVEWGDSPANEQFF.

The chain links TRBV11-2 to TRBJ2-7, with D tentatively TRBD2 (6 bases). This CDR3 is 15 amino acids long. Germline V gives CDR1 SGHAT, CDR2 FQNNGV. The V gene lost 5 bases and the J gene lost 1 base, with 15 bases spanning the gap. CDR3 DNA: TGTGCCAGCAGCCCACTAGCTGGAGGATCCTACGAGCAGTACTTC. Protein sequence: CASSPLAGGSYEQYF.

The V call is TRBV5-1, the J call TRBJ2-2, with 9 bases matching TRBD2. The CDR3 has 16 amino acids. In germline, CDR1 is SGHRS, CDR2 YFSETQ. With V trimmed by 5 bases and J by 7 bases, 12 bases remained unmatched. CDR3 sequence: CASRSTSGPRVGELFF. The CDR3 DNA reads TGCGCCAGCAGGTCGACTAGCGGACCTCGGGTCGGGGAGCTGTTTTTT.

This clone was seen a handful of times. This chain uses TRBV6-5 with TRBJ1-1; 8 positions agree with TRBD1. Unmatched junction bases numbered 1, after V lost 0 bases and J lost 4 bases. This CDR3 has 14 amino acids. CDR1 and CDR2 (germline): MNHEY, SVGAGI. This chain's CDR3 is CASSYSGTGTEAFF. CDR3 DNA sequence: TGTGCCAGCAGTTACTCTGGGACAGGCACTGAAGCTTTCTTT.

The chain recombines TRBV1 with TRBJ1-5; no check of the table's D call, TRBD1, against the DNA was made. TRBV1 corresponds to a pseudogene. The CDR3 has 15 amino acids. CDR3 region: CTSSQLGQINQPQHF. The CDR3 DNA follows: TGCACCAGCAGCCAGTTGGGACAGATAAATCAGCCCCAGCATTTT.